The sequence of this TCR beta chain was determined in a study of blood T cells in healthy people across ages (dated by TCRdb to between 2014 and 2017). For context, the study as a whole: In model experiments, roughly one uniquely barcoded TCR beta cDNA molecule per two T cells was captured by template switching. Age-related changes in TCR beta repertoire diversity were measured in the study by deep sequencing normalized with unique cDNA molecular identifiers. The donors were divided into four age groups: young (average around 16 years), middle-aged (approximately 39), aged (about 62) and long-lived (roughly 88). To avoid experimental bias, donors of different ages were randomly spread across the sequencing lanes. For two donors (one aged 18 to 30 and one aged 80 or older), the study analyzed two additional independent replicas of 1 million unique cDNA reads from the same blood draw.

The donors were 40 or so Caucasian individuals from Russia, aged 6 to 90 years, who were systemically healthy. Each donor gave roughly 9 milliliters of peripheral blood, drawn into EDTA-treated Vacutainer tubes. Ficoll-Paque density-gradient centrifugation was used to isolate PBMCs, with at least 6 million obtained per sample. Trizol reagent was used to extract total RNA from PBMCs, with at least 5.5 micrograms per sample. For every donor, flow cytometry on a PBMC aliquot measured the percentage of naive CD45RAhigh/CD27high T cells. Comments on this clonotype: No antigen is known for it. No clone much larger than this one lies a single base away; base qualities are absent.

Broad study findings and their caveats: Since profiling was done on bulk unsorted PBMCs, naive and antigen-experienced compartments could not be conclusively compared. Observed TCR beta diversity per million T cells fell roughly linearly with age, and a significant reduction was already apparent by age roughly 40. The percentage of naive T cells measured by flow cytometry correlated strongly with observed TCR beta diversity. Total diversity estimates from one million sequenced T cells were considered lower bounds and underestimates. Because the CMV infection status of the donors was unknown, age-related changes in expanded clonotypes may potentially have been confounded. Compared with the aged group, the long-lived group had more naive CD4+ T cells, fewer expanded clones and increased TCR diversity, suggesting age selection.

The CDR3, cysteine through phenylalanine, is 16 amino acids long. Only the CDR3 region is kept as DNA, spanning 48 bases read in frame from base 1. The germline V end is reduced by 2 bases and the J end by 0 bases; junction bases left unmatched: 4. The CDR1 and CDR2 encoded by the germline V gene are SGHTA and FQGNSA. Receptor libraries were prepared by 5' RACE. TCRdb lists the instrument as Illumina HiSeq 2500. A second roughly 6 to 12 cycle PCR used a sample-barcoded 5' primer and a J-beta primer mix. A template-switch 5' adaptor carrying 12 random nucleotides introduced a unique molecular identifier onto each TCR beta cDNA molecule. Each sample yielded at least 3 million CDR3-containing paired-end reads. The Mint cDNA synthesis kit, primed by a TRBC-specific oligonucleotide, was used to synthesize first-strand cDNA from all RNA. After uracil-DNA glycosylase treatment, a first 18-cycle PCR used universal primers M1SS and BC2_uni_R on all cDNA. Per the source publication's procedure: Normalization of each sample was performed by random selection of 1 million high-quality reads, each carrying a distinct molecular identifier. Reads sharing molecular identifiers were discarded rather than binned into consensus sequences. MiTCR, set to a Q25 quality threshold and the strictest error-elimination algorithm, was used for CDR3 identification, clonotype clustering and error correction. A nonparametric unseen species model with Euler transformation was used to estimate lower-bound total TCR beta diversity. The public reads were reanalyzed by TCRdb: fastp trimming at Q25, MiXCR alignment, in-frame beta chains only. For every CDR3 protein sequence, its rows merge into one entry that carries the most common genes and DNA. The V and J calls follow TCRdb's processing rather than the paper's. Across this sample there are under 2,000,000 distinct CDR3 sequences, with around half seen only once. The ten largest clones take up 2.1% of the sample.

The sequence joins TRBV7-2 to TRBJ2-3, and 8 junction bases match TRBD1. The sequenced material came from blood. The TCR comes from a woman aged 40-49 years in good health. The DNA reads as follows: TGTGCCAGCAGCTTACAGGGGGCCTTTAGCACAGATACGCAGTATTTT. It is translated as CASSLQGAFSTDTQYF.